The 25 T cell receptor beta chains presented below share a single source sample, sequenced in a study of post-analysis software for immune sequencing data. The study's findings and limits: Included in a set of roughly five TRBV segments more frequent in patients than controls were TRBV5-6, TRBV5-1 and TRBV20-1.

These receptors have no identified antigens. TCR beta cDNA libraries had unique molecular identifiers. TCRdb re-called the PCR reads with MiXCR, one entry per CDR3 protein. This sample has some 690,000 distinct CDR3 sequences, with roughly 27% found just once. The sample consisted of blood. Source of these receptors: a girl between 10 and 17 years old with multiple sclerosis.

This clonotype appeared a few times. This chain uses TRBV20-1 with TRBJ2-4, with no clear D. Trimming took 3 bases from V and 0 from J, leaving 9 bases between them. The germline V gene has CDR1 DFQATT and CDR2 SNEGSKA (reference sequence). This CDR3 region has 14 residues. DNA for the CDR3: TGCAGTGCTAGTAATCGGGTAGCCAAAAACATTCAGTACTTC. Residues: CSASNRVAKNIQYF.

There are a few counts of this clonotype. This chain uses TRBV5-5 with TRBJ2-4, with D perhaps matching TRBD1 (5 bases). The CDR3 has 13 residues. Trimming took off 2 bases at V and 15 bases at J, with 18 bases between the two ends. Per germline, CDR1 SGHKS and CDR2 YYEKEE (reference sequence). Written as DNA, the CDR3 is TGTGCCAGCAGCTTCGCAGGGCAGAACGAGCGGTACTTC. Translation gives CASSFAGQNERYF.

This clonotype has ten or more counts. This chain joins TRBV29-1 and TRBJ2-1, with D unclear. V was pared by 7 bases and J by 3 bases, with 10 bases between. The CDR3 has 12 residues. Germline V gene lookup returns CDR1 SQVTM and CDR2 ANQGSEA. In DNA, the CDR3 is TGCAGCGGAACGACGGTCTACAATGAGCAGTTCTTC. This sequence encodes CSGTTVYNEQFF.

This rearrangement joins TRBV27 to TRBJ1-1; D is possibly TRBD1 (6 bases). This CDR3 contains 15 residues. The germline gives CDR1 MNHEY, CDR2 SMNVEV (reference sequence). The germline V and J ends were trimmed by 7 bases and 4 bases, with 19 bases remaining between them. CDR3 residues: CASIGTGGASTEAFF. CDR3 sequence (DNA): TGTGCCAGCATTGGAACGGGGGGGGCCAGCACTGAAGCTTTCTTT.

Details on this clonotype: The junction shows a germline mismatch at one end, possibly a read error. The chain is built from TRBV12-3 or TRBV12-4 and TRBJ2-1; D assignment may be TRBD1 or TRBD2 (5 bases each). This CDR3 has 15 amino acids. The CDR3 spells CASTPIGAAYDEQFF. For the CDR3, the DNA is TGTGCCAGCACCCCAATCGGGGCGGCCTACGATGAGCAGTTCTTC.

The chain joins TRBV29-1 to TRBJ1-2; D is possibly TRBD1 (6 bases). Trimming left V 7 bases short and J 8 bases short, with 14 bases between. The CDR3 contains 11 residues. Germline assignment: CDR1 SQVTM and CDR2 ANQGSEA. CDR3 sequence (DNA): TGCAGCGGGAAAACAGGGAACGGCTACACCTTC. Protein: CSGKTGNGYTF.

This clonotype was seen more than once but under ten times. The genes are TRBV10-2 and TRBJ2-2, with 9 bases matching TRBD2. The CDR3 totals 17 residues. V dropped 0 bases and J dropped 1; count of bases not matched to a gene: 3. Germline values: CDR1 WSHSY, CDR2 SAAADI. CDR3 residues: CASSESISGRNTGELFF. The CDR3 region has the DNA TGCGCCAGCAGTGAGTCGATTAGCGGGAGGAACACCGGGGAGCTGTTTTTT.

This clonotype was seen a handful of times. The V and J genes are TRBV2 and TRBJ2-5; D may be TRBD2 (6 bases). Trimming shortened V by 3 bases and J by 3 bases, and 8 bases separated the two germline ends. Germline CDR1 reads SNHLY; CDR2 reads FYNNEI. The CDR3 runs to 13 residues. The DNA for the CDR3 is TGTGCCAGCAGTGATCTAGCGAAAGAGACCCAGTACTTC. Encoded protein: CASSDLAKETQYF.

On this clonotype itself: A read error may account for a junction end that differs from germline. The chain employs TRBV29-1 and TRBJ1-2; 10 nucleotides match TRBD1. CDR3 length: 13 residues. Germline V gene data show CDR1 as SQVTM and CDR2 as ANQGSEA. The CDR3 loop reads CGVEDRGPRGYTF. In nucleotides, the CDR3 is TGCGGCGTTGAAGACAGGGGGCCGCGAGGCTACACCTTC.

The chain links TRBV20-1 to TRBJ2-4, with D perhaps matching TRBD2 (5 bases). Germline lookup yields CDR1 DFQATT and CDR2 SNEGSKA (reference sequence). The length of the CDR3 is 16 residues. CDR3 DNA sequence: TGCAGCGCGCTAGGCGGGTTGAGGCTAGTAAAAAACATTCAGTACTTC. Translated: CSALGGLRLVKNIQYF.

This clonotype was observed many times. V gene TRBV12-3 or TRBV12-4 combines with J gene TRBJ1-5; 7 bases are a match to TRBD1. V trimming: 3 bases; J trimming: 0 bases; junction bases outside the gene matches: 8. The CDR3 is made up of 17 amino acids. The chain's CDR3 is CASSFSRTGNSNQPQHF. In nucleotides, the CDR3 is TGTGCCAGCAGTTTCTCCCGGACAGGAAATAGCAATCAGCCCCAGCATTTT.

This clonotype occurred a few times. The chain uses TRBV7-2 and TRBJ2-5; TRBD1 might be the D (7 bases). V was clipped by 7 bases and J by 1 base, with 16 bases between them. The CDR3 is made up of 15 amino acids. The V gene's germline CDR1 is SGHTA and CDR2 FQGNSA. The CDR3 spells CASTQGGLRQETQYF. The CDR3 region has the DNA TGTGCCAGCACCCAGGGGGGACTGCGCCAAGAGACCCAGTACTTC.

This clonotype was recorded many times. The chain recombines TRBV7-2 with TRBJ2-3; no reliable D call. Trimming cost V 3 bases and J 3 bases, with 7 bases left between them. Germline V gene lookup returns CDR1 SGHTA and CDR2 FQGNSA. The CDR3 totals 13 residues. The CDR3 here is CASSLGWTDTQYF. CDR3 DNA: TGTGCCAGCAGCTTGGGGTGGACAGATACGCAGTATTTT.

This clonotype was counted a few times. This chain joins TRBV25-1 and TRBJ2-3, with TRBD2 as a possible D gene (5 bases). The CDR3 contains 16 residues. Trimming stripped 1 base from V and 6 bases from J, with 17 bases between. Germline CDR1 is MGHDK and CDR2 is SYGVNS. The CDR3 loop is CASSELGPSGLDTQYF. The CDR3 coding sequence is TGTGCCAGCAGTGAATTAGGTCCCTCGGGATTGGATACGCAGTATTTT.

The chain carries TRBV3-1 and TRBJ1-1, with a weak D call TRBD1 (5 bases). Germline CDR1 and CDR2: LGHDT and YNNKEL (reference sequence). The CDR3 is 17 residues long. Trimming left V 2 bases short and J 4 bases short, with 20 bases between. The CDR3 region has the DNA TGTGCCAGCAGCCAATTCCGGGCTGTTCTTGGGGCCACTGAAGCTTTCTTT. Protein product: CASSQFRAVLGATEAFF.

Concerning this clonotype: A junction end diverges from the germline sequence, so it may reflect a read error. The chain uses TRBV20-1 and TRBJ1-2, with 7 bases aligning to TRBD1. CDR1 DFQATT and CDR2 SNEGSKA come from the germline V gene (reference sequence). There are 15 residues in the CDR3. Here the CDR3 DNA reads TGCAGTGCTAGAGTTCAGGGGGACAAGGACTATGGCCACACCTTC. Translated: CSARVQGDKDYGHTF.

This clonotype was recorded a few times. The gene calls are TRBV6-1 and TRBJ2-6; D gene uncertain. Looked up from germline, CDR1 is MNHNS and CDR2 is SASEGT. This CDR3 spans 15 amino acids. V was shortened by 1 base and J by 0 bases, with 4 bases between the two germline ends. The CDR3 spells CASSEDSSGANVLTF. The DNA of the CDR3 is TGTGCCAGCAGTGAAGACAGCTCTGGGGCCAACGTCCTGACTTTC.

The chain carries TRBV6-5 and TRBJ1-4, with TRBD1 matching 7 bases. The CDR3 has 16 residues. Trimming removed 6 bases from V and 8 bases from J; junction bases left unmatched: 15. CDR1 is MNHEY, CDR2 SVGAGI, per germline. CDR3 nucleotides: TGTGCCAGCAGCCAAAGTCGCCCCCAGGGGGGAGAAAAACTGTTTTTT. Translated, it gives CASSQSRPQGGEKLFF.

V usage is TRBV6-2 or TRBV6-3 and J usage is TRBJ2-1; 12 bases align to TRBD2. The DNA end is a closer match to TRBJ2-7, so the J assignment may be wrong. Germline loops: CDR1 MNHEY, CDR2 SVGEGT. This CDR3 comprises 16 residues. The CDR3 nucleotides read TGTGCCAGCAGTTACCTTCTAGCGGGGGGGTACAATGAGCAGTACTTC. Its protein product is CASSYLLAGGYNEQYF.

The table lists this clonotype with a few counts. This sequence joins TRBV7-9 and TRBJ2-1; 16 bases are a match to TRBD2. The CDR3 spans 20 residues. Germline lookup yields CDR1 SEHNR and CDR2 FQNEAQ (reference sequence). The trim removed 4 bases at V and 6 bases at J, leaving 15 bases unmatched. For the CDR3, the DNA is TGTGCCAGCAGCTCATCTCCGGGACTAGCGGGAGGGCCGTCTCCCAATGAGCAGTTCTTC. This gives the protein CASSSSPGLAGGPSPNEQFF.

The sample holds a few counts of this clonotype. The chain has TRBV7-2 and TRBJ2-5, with D possibly matching TRBD1 (7 bases). Germline CDR1 and CDR2: SGHTA and FQGNSA. The CDR3 sequence is 16 residues long. The V and J ends lost 5 bases and 2 bases respectively, with 18 bases between them. The CDR3 protein is CASSRARGARQETQYF. The CDR3 nucleotides are TGTGCCAGCAGCAGGGCCAGGGGGGCGCGACAAGAGACCCAGTACTTC. The full variable domain, with the rest looked up from reference TRBV7-2 and TRBJ2-5, is GAGVSQSPSNKVTEKGKDVELRCDPISGHTALYWYRQSLGQGLEFLIYFQGNSAPDKSGLPSDRFSAERTGGSVSTLTIQRTQQEDSAVYLCASSRARGARQETQYFGPGTRLLVL.

This clonotype has more than one count but fewer than ten. The V gene is TRBV28, the J gene TRBJ2-1, with D hard to call. CDR1 and CDR2 from the germline V gene are MDHEN and SYDVKM. The CDR3 has 13 residues. V dropped 8 bases and J dropped 4 bases, with 12 bases sitting between them. The CDR3 nucleotides are TGTGCCAGCGGACCTCCATTATACAATGAGCAGTTCTTC. It specifies CASGPPLYNEQFF. The full variable domain, completed using reference TRBV28 and TRBJ2-1, is DVKVTQSSRYLVKRTGEKVFLECVQDMDHENMFWYRQDPGLGLRLIYFSYDVKMKEKGDIPEGYSVSREKKERFSLILESASTNQTSMYLCASGPPLYNEQFFGPGTRLTVL.

J is TRBJ2-1 and V is TRBV12-3 or TRBV12-4, with 7 nucleotides matching TRBD1. The trim removed 8 bases at V and 8 bases at J, leaving 12 bases unmatched. The CDR3 has 14 residues. The CDR3 bases are TGTGCCAGCCGGCCTCAGACAGGGCCACATGAGCAGTTCTTC. Translating it yields CASRPQTGPHEQFF.

In its sample, this clonotype was seen a few times. The chain joins TRBV6-5 to TRBJ2-1, with 8 bases aligning to TRBD2. Germline CDR1 and CDR2: MNHEY and SVGAGI. V shed 6 bases and J 1 base; nucleotides not matched to a gene: 8. There are 16 residues in the CDR3. Here the CDR3 reads CASSSDGGASYNEQFF. The CDR3 nucleotides read TGTGCCAGCAGCTCAGACGGGGGGGCATCCTACAATGAGCAGTTCTTC.

The chain links TRBV20-1 to TRBJ2-5; D could derive from TRBD1 or TRBD2 (7 bases each). Germline-derived CDR1 and CDR2 are DFQATT and SNEGSKA (reference sequence). Trimming took off 3 bases at V and 11 bases at J, with 28 bases between the two ends. The CDR3 extends over 16 amino acids. Here the CDR3 reads CSARTRGEGAYNEQYF. The DNA of the CDR3 is TGCAGTGCTAGGACCCGCGGGGAGGGGGCCTACAATGAGCAGTACTTC.